The clone carrying this TCR beta chain has a count of ten or more. The antigen remains undetermined. Time point described: newly diagnosed GD, antithyroid drugs for less than 3 months. Generation of the TCR library employed RNA extracted from PBMCs. Assembly of TCR beta libraries relied on iRepertoire HTBI primers together with Arm-PCR of CDR3 regions. Authors' data handling: About 62 TRBV and some 14 TRBJ segments were identified across samples. TCRdb reanalysed the multiplex PCR reads using MiXCR and keeps one entry per CDR3 protein. Clone size and V and J calls follow TCRdb, not the original study. The data contain 350,000 to 400,000 distinct CDR3 sequences, around 15% of them singletons. This entry is derived from a study of regulatory T cells in long-lasting Graves disease. Study results and limitations: With a small sample size, accuracy may have been reduced.

The same sample was also studied in work on T cells in Graves' hyperthyroidism and ophthalmopathy. That report adds: The HTBI primer set was used in a first-round RT-PCR of the TCR CDR3.

The receptor comes from a woman under 30 with Graves disease. The specimen was peripheral blood mononuclear cells (PBMCs), collected at new diagnosis, from a patient treated with antithyroid drugs.

CDR3 nucleotides: TGTGCCAGCAGTACTACAGGGGGCGGGAGCAATCAGCCCCAGCATTTT. Residues: CASSTTGGGSNQPQHF. The V gene is TRBV6-1, the J gene TRBJ1-5, with 9 bases matching TRBD1. Germline-derived CDR1 and CDR2 are MNHNS and SASEGT. The junction had 6 bases not matched to a gene; V was cut back by 5 bases and J by 1 base. The CDR3 has 16 amino acids.